The 17 T cell receptor beta chains in this list originate from one sample, sequenced in a study of patients and donors after allogeneic stem cell transplantation. TCRdb redid the calling of the RT-PCR reads with MiXCR, one entry per CDR3 protein. The sample includes 100,000 to 120,000 distinct CDR3 sequences, 35% of them seen just once. Sequencing was carried out using blood, either unsorted or a sorted T cell fraction (not recorded which). These receptors were collected from a human donor who was either an allogeneic HSCT recipient or a stem cell or donor lymphocyte infusion donor (not recorded which). It is not recorded whose cells these are; they may come from a transplant donor.

This CDR3 reads CASSLERGFQETQYF. The CDR3 region has the DNA TGCGCCAGCAGCTTGGAGAGGGGTTTCCAAGAGACCCAGTACTTC. The chain employs TRBV5-1 and TRBJ2-5; D tentatively reads TRBD1 or TRBD2 (5 bases each). Germline CDR1 reads SGHRS; CDR2 reads YFSETQ. With 0 bases removed from V and 1 base from J, the gap between germline ends came to 10 bases. This CDR3 is built from 15 residues.

The chain combines TRBV15 with TRBJ2-1; 7 bases match TRBD1. The germline gives CDR1 LNHNV, CDR2 YYDKDF (reference sequence). After removal of 3 bases from V and 4 bases from J, the junction contained 9 bases not matched to a gene. The CDR3 has 16 amino acids. In nucleotides, the CDR3 is TGTGCCACCAGCAGGCCCGGGACAGAACTTTACAATGAGCAGTTCTTC. It specifies CATSRPGTELYNEQFF.

This clonotype came up once. The chain employs TRBV6-5 and TRBJ1-4; 9 bases fit TRBD1. The germline gives CDR1 MNHEY, CDR2 SVGAGI. This CDR3 spans 15 amino acids. J gave up 8 bases and V 5 bases, and 9 bases lay outside the gene matches. The CDR3, as DNA: TGTGCCAGCAGTAAAAAGACAGGGGGTCGGGAAAAACTGTTTTTT. This translates into CASSKKTGGREKLFF.

This clonotype was found a few times. CDR3 protein: CASSSELARSSYNEQFF. DNA of the CDR3: TGTGCCAGCAGCTCCGAATTAGCGCGGAGCTCCTACAATGAGCAGTTCTTC. The gene calls are TRBV11-2 and TRBJ2-1, with a weak D call TRBD2 (5 bases). Germline V lookup: CDR1 SGHAT, CDR2 FQNNGV. The CDR3 length is 17 residues. V lost 4 bases, J lost 0 bases, and 16 bases lay in between. The variable domain in full, with the rest retrieved from reference TRBV11-2 and TRBJ2-1, is EAGVAQSPRYKIIEKRQSVAFWCNPISGHATLYWYQQILGQGPKLLIQFQNNGVVDDSQLPKDRFSAERLKGVDSTLKIQPAKLEDSAVYLCASSSELARSSYNEQFFGPGTRLTVL.

This clonotype was counted many times. The chain links TRBV20-1 to TRBJ1-1; D may be TRBD1 (6 bases). The CDR3 runs to 14 residues. The V and J ends lost 6 bases and 1 base respectively, with 15 bases between them. In germline, CDR1 is DFQATT, CDR2 SNEGSKA (reference sequence). The CDR3, as DNA: TGCAGTGCAGTCCCAGGGGAGACGAACACTGAAGCTTTCTTT. Translated: CSAVPGETNTEAFF.

The V and J genes are TRBV20-1 and TRBJ2-7; D perhaps matches TRBD2 (6 bases). V was clipped by 4 bases and J by 3 bases, with 22 bases between them. The CDR3 is 16 residues long. Germline V gene lookup returns CDR1 DFQATT and CDR2 SNEGSKA (reference sequence). The CDR3 DNA reads TGCAGTGCTACTGGGCTTTCTAGCGCGCCGCGCTACGAGCAGTACTTC. This sequence encodes CSATGLSSAPRYEQYF.

This clonotype was detected only a few times. V gene TRBV14 combines with J gene TRBJ1-2; D perhaps matches TRBD1 (5 bases). The V end was cut by 1 base, the J end by 4 bases, with 10 bases between. The CDR3 is 14 residues long. The V gene's germline CDR1 is SGHDN and CDR2 FVKESK. The CDR3 bases are TGTGCCAGCAGCCAAGCCGGGACTATCTATGGCTACACCTTC. This encodes CASSQAGTIYGYTF.

The chain uses TRBV4-2 and TRBJ1-5; 7 nucleotides line up with TRBD1. There are 15 residues in the CDR3. The V and J ends lost 1 base and 0 bases, in that order; junction bases with no gene match: 0. Germline CDR1 reads LGHNA; CDR2 reads YNFKEQ. CDR3 protein: CASSQGDSSNQPQHF. The CDR3 DNA follows: TGTGCCAGCAGCCAAGGGGACAGTAGCAATCAGCCCCAGCATTTT.

V is TRBV20-1 and J is TRBJ1-3, with TRBD1 as a possible D gene (5 bases). V was trimmed by 3 bases and J by 2 bases, leaving 11 bases between them. This CDR3 has 14 amino acids. CDR1 DFQATT and CDR2 SNEGSKA come from the germline V gene (reference sequence). CDR3 nucleotides: TGCAGTGCTAGCGGCAGGGAGACTGGAAACACCATATATTTT. As protein: CSASGRETGNTIYF.

This clonotype has ten or more counts. The rearrangement joins TRBV20-1 to TRBJ1-4; D remains unclear. Germline V CDR1 and CDR2: DFQATT, SNEGSKA (reference sequence). The CDR3 has 11 residues. The ends were cut back, 8 bases at V and 5 bases at J, with 9 bases in the middle. Written as DNA, the CDR3 is TGCAGTTCGGGGTTGAATGAAAAACTGTTTTTT. It codes for CSSGLNEKLFF.

The rearrangement links TRBV10-3 to TRBJ2-4, with no clear D. The CDR3 contains 13 residues. Germline CDR1 ENHRY, CDR2 SYGVKD. The V gene lost 8 bases and the J gene lost 6 bases, with 14 bases spanning the gap. CDR3 protein: CAIRPHDGNIQYF. The CDR3 nucleotides are TGTGCCATCCGGCCTCACGACGGAAACATTCAGTACTTC.

The V gene is TRBV7-9, the J gene TRBJ1-3; perhaps TRBD1 as D (5 bases). The CDR3 is 18 amino acids. CDR1 is SEHNR and CDR2 is FQNEAQ in the germline V gene (reference sequence). Trimming stripped 1 base from V and 0 bases from J, with 16 bases between. Here the CDR3 reads CASSLGGFSGYSGNTIYF. CDR3 DNA sequence: TGTGCCAGCAGCTTAGGGGGCTTTAGTGGATACTCTGGAAACACCATATATTTT.

The chain has TRBV6-2 or TRBV6-3 and TRBJ2-1; tentative D call: TRBD2 (6 bases). Trimming removed 4 bases at V and 4 bases at J, with 17 bases between. CDR3 size: 16 residues. CDR1 and CDR2 from the germline V gene are MNHEY and SVGEGT. CDR3 bases: TGTGCCAGCAGTTCTCCTCGGCTAGCGTCATACAATGAGCAGTTCTTC. It is translated as CASSSPRLASYNEQFF.

Only a few counts were recorded for this clonotype. V is TRBV10-3 and J is TRBJ2-1, with a weak D call TRBD1 (5 bases). The CDR3 covers 12 residues. The germline gives CDR1 ENHRY, CDR2 SYGVKD. V lost 11 bases and J lost 5, with 13 bases in between. The CDR3 loop reads CAVSGLDNEQFF. The CDR3 region has the DNA TGTGCCGTCTCAGGGTTGGACAATGAGCAGTTCTTC.

This clonotype was seen a few times. This rearrangement joins TRBV11-2 to TRBJ1-2, with D perhaps matching TRBD1 (5 bases). Per germline, CDR1 SGHAT and CDR2 FQNNGV. The ends were cut back, 4 bases at V and 2 bases at J, with 14 bases in the middle. The CDR3 is made up of 15 amino acids. The CDR3 nucleotides read TGTGCCAGCAGCTCCAAAGGGCGGGGGAACTATGGCTACACCTTC. This translates into CASSSKGRGNYGYTF.

V and J are TRBV18 and TRBJ1-1; possibly TRBD1 for D (6 bases). The CDR3 is 14 amino acids. Germline values: CDR1 KGHSH, CDR2 LQKENI. Trimming took 6 bases from V and 1 from J, leaving 12 bases between them. The CDR3 DNA reads as TGTGCCAGCTCCACGGACAGAACGAACACTGAAGCTTTCTTT. It translates to CASSTDRTNTEAFF.

The CDR3 DNA reads TGTGCCAGCTCACCAATCCCTCAAGAGACCCAGTACTTC. Its protein product is CASSPIPQETQYF. The chain recombines TRBV18 with TRBJ2-5; D uncertain. The CDR3 length is 13 residues. CDR1 is KGHSH and CDR2 is LQKENI in the germline V gene. V dropped 2 bases and J dropped 2 bases, with 6 bases sitting between them.